This T cell receptor (beta chain) is from a study of identical twins. Study results and limitations: Excess sharing by twins proved weaker in beta out-of-frame sequences. Abundant beta clonotypes from cord blood bore fewer insertions; memory repertoires lacked this pattern. Researchers reported excess low generation probability among twin-shared out-of-frame alpha sequences.

The CDR3 extends over 17 amino acids. The V segment lost 6 bases and the J segment 7 bases; nucleotides outside the gene matches: 15. Germline assignment: CDR1 MNHNS and CDR2 SASEGT. This clonotype has only a few counts. The antigen is unknown. TCRdb redid the calling of the 5' RACE reads with MiXCR, one entry per CDR3 protein. Found here are approximately 600,000 distinct CDR3 sequences, 7.1% of them singletons; the top ten hold around 1.6%. Only healthy Caucasians were included as donors. The sample also formed part of further work on yellow fever vaccine responses in identical twins.

The TCR originated in a young woman in good health. Sequenced: PBMCs. The chain joins TRBV6-1 to TRBJ2-1; 10 bases line up with TRBD2. The CDR3 region is CASRVTSGVTYQNEQFF. CDR3 sequence (DNA): TGTGCCAGCAGGGTCACTAGCGGGGTCACGTACCAGAATGAGCAGTTCTTC.